This is a list of T cell receptor beta chains from one sample in a study of TIL therapy for anti-PD-1-resistant metastatic lung cancer. Sequencing was performed with immunoSEQ multiplex PCR; in TCRdb, only in-frame clones are kept and a portion is missing. Of about 52,000 clones in the sample, 79% were seen once. The sequencing used blood, collected at baseline. These receptors were obtained from a woman between 25 and 85 years old with non-small cell lung cancer. The CDR3 runs from the conserved cysteine through the conserved F or W. Where a row states a size, it is once, few, many or the class of an expanded clone; other rows omit it.

j_gene | v_gene | abundance | CDR3aa
TRBJ2-5 | TRBV29-1 | NA | CSVGGLDRETQYF
TRBJ1-1 | TRBV6-5 | NA | CASSYSTYTEAFF
TRBJ1-1 | TRBV12-5 | NA | CASGLVGERVSEAFF
TRBJ1-2 | TRBV7-2 | NA | CASSLDPGGALYGYTF
TRBJ2-7 | TRBV19 | NA | CASSAGLHSYEQYF
TRBJ1-3 | TRBV7-2 | once | CASSLSGTGLGNTIYF
TRBJ2-7 | TRBV5-4 | few | CASSKPTGTGAEQYF
TRBJ2-2 | TRBV11-3 | NA | CASSLDPASGGTGELFF
TRBJ2-7 | TRBV7-9 | NA | CASSLVSRGQNEQYF
TRBJ2-1 | TRBV11-2 | NA | CASSWGLAGYEQFF
TRBJ1-4 | TRBV7-8 | NA | CASSPGRITGGKLFF
TRBJ2-5 | TRBV30 | NA | CAWMGETQYF
TRBJ2-7 | TRBV6-5 | NA | CASSYSSTGYEQYF
TRBJ2-7 | TRBV20-1 | NA | CSAARVYEQYF
TRBJ2-5 | TRBV10-1 | NA | CASSVQIQETQYF
TRBJ1-2 | TRBV19 | NA | CASSITYGQSFGYTF
TRBJ2-7 | TRBV7-8 | NA | CASSLAGVTTYEQYF
TRBJ1-2 | TRBV27 | NA | CASSLAGTGQLGGYTF
TRBJ1-1 | TRBV30 | NA | CAWSNGRTVNTEAFF
TRBJ1-4 | TRBV18 | NA | CASSRGQDEKLFF
TRBJ2-1 | TRBV7-2 | NA | CASGPQGSGGYNEQFF
TRBJ1-1 | TRBV11-3 | NA | CASSFATGTEAFF
TRBJ1-6 | TRBV5-1 | NA | CASSLRTGTVKSNSPLHF
TRBJ2-3 | TRBV4-1 | NA | CASSPSAHTDTQYF
TRBJ2-7 | TRBV27 | NA | CASSFRDRDYEQYF
TRBJ2-3 | TRBV10-3 | NA | CAISPGATDTQYF
TRBJ2-3 | TRBV2 | NA | CASAGTTITDTQYF
TRBJ1-2 | TRBV9 | NA | CASSDRDRWPGTF
TRBJ2-6 | TRBV5-6 | few | CASSFYSSGANVLTF